These 9 T cell receptor beta chains were all obtained from the same sample, sequenced in a study of CD8 T cells in Susac syndrome. After extraction with the RNeasy kit, roughly 0.45 to 1 ug of the RNA was reverse transcribed using random hexamers. A single record per CDR3 protein comes from TCRdb applying MiXCR to the immunoSEQ multiplex PCR reads. The sample contains about 200,000 distinct CDR3 sequences, nearly 95% of which appear only once. Sequencing was done on a sample of CD4+ T cells from PBMCs. The receptors were sampled from a human donor with multiple sclerosis.

V and J are TRBV12-3 or TRBV12-4 and TRBJ2-7; possible D gene TRBD2, 5 bases. This CDR3 spans 13 amino acids. Trimming shortened V by 5 bases and J by 6 bases, and 14 bases separated the two germline ends. CDR3 sequence: CASSIEVAGEQYF. CDR3 nucleotide sequence: TGTGCCAGCAGTATCGAGGTTGCGGGCGAGCAGTACTTC.

V usage is TRBV2 and J usage is TRBJ1-2; a possible D gene is TRBD1 (5 bases). The length of the CDR3 is 14 residues. The V and J ends lost 6 bases and 7 bases respectively, with 18 bases between them. Germline V gives CDR1 SNHLY, CDR2 FYNNEI. The CDR3 DNA reads TGTGCCAGCAGCCCGGACACTTACGCGGCTGGCTACACCTTC. Amino acid sequence: CASSPDTYAAGYTF.

This clonotype has just one count. This chain joins TRBV5-1 and TRBJ1-3, with D perhaps matching TRBD1 (6 bases). The CDR3 is 15 amino acids. Trimming removed 4 bases at V and 1 base at J, with 12 bases between. Looked up from germline, CDR1 is SGHRS and CDR2 is YFSETQ. CDR3 DNA sequence: TGCGCCAGCAGCCTGGTTCAGGGGTCTGGAAACACCATATATTTT. Protein sequence: CASSLVQGSGNTIYF.

This chain links TRBV20-1 with TRBJ1-5; D unclear. This CDR3 region has 13 residues. Trimming stripped 6 bases from V and 1 base from J, with 10 bases between. Germline V CDR1 and CDR2: DFQATT, SNEGSKA (reference sequence). CDR3 nucleotide sequence: TGCAGTGCCGTCCCGGACAGCAATCAGCCCCAGCATTTT. Protein product: CSAVPDSNQPQHF.

The chain recombines TRBV29-1 with TRBJ2-6; D is unclear. CDR1 is SQVTM, CDR2 ANQGSEA, per germline. The V end lost 1 base, the J end lost 2 bases, and 6 bases lay between the germline ends. The CDR3 loop spans 14 amino acids. DNA of the CDR3: TGCAGCGTTGAAGTGCAGCCTGGGGCCAACGTCCTGACTTTC. Translation gives CSVEVQPGANVLTF.

The chain employs TRBV20-1 and TRBJ1-3; unclear D gene. CDR1 is DFQATT and CDR2 is SNEGSKA in the germline V gene (reference sequence). This CDR3 contains 14 residues. V lost 0 bases to trimming and J lost 0 bases, with 6 bases between them. This chain's CDR3 is CSARDGSSGNTIYF. In DNA, the CDR3 is TGCAGTGCTAGAGATGGCAGCTCTGGAAACACCATATATTTT.

The V gene is TRBV6-5, the J gene TRBJ2-6; D uncertain. Germline CDR1 reads MNHEY; CDR2 reads SVGAGI. Trimming left V 8 bases short and J 2 bases short, with 7 bases between. The CDR3 contains 13 residues. In DNA, the CDR3 is TGTGCCAGCGTCTCTCCTGGGGCCAACGTCCTGACTTTC. Protein: CASVSPGANVLTF.

The chain employs TRBV20-1 and TRBJ2-5; 9 nucleotides line up with TRBD2. J was trimmed by 1 base and V by 3 bases; bases with no gene match: 3. Germline V lookup: CDR1 DFQATT, CDR2 SNEGSKA (reference sequence). The CDR3 has 14 amino acids. CDR3 protein: CSASPAGGQETQYF. The CDR3 DNA sequence: TGCAGTGCTAGCCCAGCGGGGGGCCAAGAGACCCAGTACTTC.

V gene TRBV27 combines with J gene TRBJ2-5, with D unclear. CDR1 MNHEY and CDR2 SMNVEV come from the germline V gene (reference sequence). V gave up 9 bases and J gave up 2 bases, with 16 bases separating them. CDR3 size: 14 residues. The CDR3 coding sequence is TGTGCCAGTGGATCTGGGTCGGTTCAAGAGACCCAGTACTTC. Translating gives CASGSGSVQETQYF.